One TCR beta chain is described in this entry. The study ran its PCR with 60 Vbeta and 13 Jbeta primers. Measured with immunoSEQ multiplex PCR; TCRdb has only the in-frame clones, and not every one. The data hold about 120,000 clones, with over 75% observed a single time. The data derive from a study of cytomegalovirus exposure and HLA in healthy donors. The CDR3 covers 18 residues. The V and J ends lost 3 bases and 0 bases respectively, with 23 bases between them. Per the germline V gene, CDR1 is SQVTM and CDR2 is ANQGSEA. V gene TRBV29-1 combines with J gene TRBJ1-1; the D gene is possibly TRBD1 (6 bases). This TCR came from a man between 18 and 29 years old in good health and CMV-seropositive. Sequencing used PBMCs. CDR3: CSVETLGLGHLMNTEAFF. The CDR3 nucleotides read TGCAGCGTTGAGACGCTTGGTCTGGGACACCTCATGAACACTGAAGCTTTCTTT.